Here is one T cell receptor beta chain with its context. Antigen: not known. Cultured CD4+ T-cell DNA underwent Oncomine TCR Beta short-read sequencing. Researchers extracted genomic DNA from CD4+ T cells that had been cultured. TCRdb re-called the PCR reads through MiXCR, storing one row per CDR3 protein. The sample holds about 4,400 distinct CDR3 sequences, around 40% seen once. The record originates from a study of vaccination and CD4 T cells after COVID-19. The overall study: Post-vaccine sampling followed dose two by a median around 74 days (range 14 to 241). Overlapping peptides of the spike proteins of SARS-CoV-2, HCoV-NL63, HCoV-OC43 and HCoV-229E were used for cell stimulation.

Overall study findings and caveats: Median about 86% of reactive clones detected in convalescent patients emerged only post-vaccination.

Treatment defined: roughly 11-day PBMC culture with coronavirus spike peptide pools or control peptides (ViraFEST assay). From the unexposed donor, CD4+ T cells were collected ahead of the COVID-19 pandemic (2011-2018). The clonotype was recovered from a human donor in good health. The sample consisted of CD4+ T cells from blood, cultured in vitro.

CDR3 nucleotide sequence: TGTGCCTGGAGTTACGCTGGGGCCAACGTCCTGACTTTC. Translated, it gives CAWSYAGANVLTF. J is TRBJ2-6 and V is TRBV30; no firm D call. V dropped 2 bases and J dropped 2 bases, with 4 bases sitting between them. CDR1 GTSNPN and CDR2 SVGIG come from the germline V gene (reference sequence). The CDR3 length is 13 residues.